The rows below give T cell receptor beta chains drawn from one sample of a study of cytomegalovirus exposure and HLA in healthy donors. The repertoire was sequenced with immunoSEQ multiplex PCR; TCRdb's copy has only in-frame clones and lacks some. Here the sample spans roughly 70,000 clones, around 70% being singletons. The sample taken for sequencing was PBMCs. These receptors originate from a male donor in good health and CMV-seropositive. Both conserved end residues are part of each CDR3. D genes are given only for firm matches. The size entry is marked missing in some rows and otherwise reads once, few, many or a size class.

size,D,V,J,CDR3,DNA
few,TRBD1,TRBV4-3,TRBJ1-1,CASSHDRVPMNTEAFF,TGCGCCAGCAGCCATGACAGGGTGCCCATGAACACTGAAGCTTTCTTT
-,TRBD1,TRBV5-1,TRBJ1-5,CASSSQGAQHF,TGCGCCAGCAGCTCACAGGGGGCCCAGCATTTT
-,-,TRBV29-1,TRBJ2-7,CSVETRLYEQYF,TGCAGCGTTGAGACTCGGCTTTACGAGCAGTACTTC
-,-,TRBV7-9,TRBJ1-1,CASSSQGERTEAFF,TGTGCCAGCAGCTCACAGGGAGAGAGGACTGAAGCTTTCTTT
-,-,TRBV10-2,TRBJ2-5,CASSEPKWGGARETQYF,TGCGCCAGCAGTGAGCCCAAATGGGGGGGGGCGCGGGAGACCCAGTACTTC
-,-,TRBV2,TRBJ1-1,CASSPMIRQVEAFF,TGTGCCAGCAGCCCTATGATTCGACAGGTAGAAGCTTTCTTT
-,TRBD1,TRBV7-9,TRBJ2-2,CASRKWTGNTGELFF,TGTGCCAGCAGGAAATGGACAGGAAACACCGGGGAGCTGTTTTTT
-,-,TRBV6-5,TRBJ2-7,CASSTRGSGSYEQYF,TGTGCCAGCAGTACCCGGGGGTCAGGTTCCTACGAGCAGTACTTC
-,-,TRBV5-8,TRBJ1-1,CASSLALSPEAFF,TGTGCCAGCAGCTTGGCATTGAGTCCTGAAGCTTTCTTT
-,-,TRBV7-2,TRBJ2-3,CASSFIASSGSTDTQYF,TGTGCCAGCAGCTTCATCGCATCATCAGGGAGCACAGATACGCAGTATTTT
few,TRBD2,TRBV5-4,TRBJ2-7,CASSTGLAGPYEQYF,TGTGCCAGCAGCACCGGGCTAGCGGGACCCTACGAGCAGTACTTC
-,-,TRBV7-9,TRBJ2-7,CASSRGPRSSYEQYF,TGTGCCAGCAGTCGAGGGCCGAGGAGCTCCTACGAGCAGTACTTC
-,-,TRBV5-3,TRBJ1-4,CARYNGPWPSTNEKLFF,TGTGCCCGATATAATGGGCCATGGCCCTCAACTAATGAAAAACTGTTTTTT
-,TRBD2,TRBV2,TRBJ2-1,CASNPLAGGANEQFF,TGTGCCAGCAACCCACTAGCGGGGGGAGCCAATGAGCAGTTCTTC
-,TRBD2,TRBV19,TRBJ2-7,CASSISGGGTYEQYF,TGTGCCAGTAGTATTTCCGGCGGGGGAACCTACGAGCAGTACTTC
-,-,TRBV10-3,TRBJ2-2,CAISQGGIGELFF,TGTGCCATCAGCCAGGGGGGTATCGGGGAGCTGTTTTTT
-,TRBD1,TRBV18,TRBJ2-7,CASSPRDRPSYEQYF,TGTGCCAGCTCACCTAGGGACAGACCCTCCTACGAGCAGTACTTC
few,-,TRBV7-2,TRBJ2-3,CASSSSTDTQYF,TGTGCCAGCAGCTCTAGCACAGATACGCAGTATTTT
-,TRBD1,TRBV7-6,TRBJ2-4,CASSLDQRQGIAKNIQYF,TGTGCCAGCAGCTTAGACCAGAGACAGGGGATAGCCAAAAACATTCAGTACTTC
many,TRBD1,TRBV12-5,TRBJ1-1,CASGLGQGKAFF,TGTGCTAGTGGTTTGGGACAGGGGAAAGCTTTCTTT
-,-,TRBV5-1,TRBJ2-3,CASSLLAGLSADTQYF,TGCGCCAGCAGCTTGTTGGCGGGGCTTAGCGCAGATACGCAGTATTTT
-,TRBD2,TRBV4-1,TRBJ2-1,CASSLPAASGRHNEQFF,TGCGCCAGCAGCCTCCCGGCGGCTAGCGGGAGGCACAATGAGCAGTTCTTC
-,TRBD2,TRBV7-9,TRBJ2-5,CASGRETRYF,TGTGCCAGCGGGAGGGAGACCCGGTACTTC
-,-,TRBV13,TRBJ2-1,CASSTDRHNEQFF,TGTGCCAGCAGCACGGACAGACACAATGAGCAGTTCTTC
-,TRBD1,TRBV7-9,TRBJ2-1,CASSPAGQGDYNEQFF,TGTGCCAGCAGCCCGGCGGGACAGGGCGATTACAATGAGCAGTTCTTC
-,TRBD1,TRBV7-8,TRBJ2-7,CASSQGTGGYEQYF,TGTGCCAGCAGCCAGGGGACAGGGGGCTACGAGCAGTACTTC
-,-,TRBV30,TRBJ1-1,CACQTGMGTEAFF,TGTGCCTGTCAAACAGGGATGGGCACTGAAGCTTTCTTT
few,-,TRBV28,TRBJ1-5,CASSFSGAFNQPQHF,TGTGCCAGCAGTTTCTCCGGTGCGTTTAATCAGCCCCAGCATTTT
-,TRBD1,TRBV4-2,TRBJ2-5,CASSQGQGETQYF,TGTGCCAGCAGCCAGGGACAGGGAGAGACCCAGTACTTC
-,TRBD1,TRBV6-5,TRBJ1-2,CASSLGQSAYGYTF,TGTGCCAGCAGCCTGGGACAGTCGGCTTATGGCTACACCTTC
-,-,TRBV16,TRBJ2-2,CASSQWAQNTGELFF,TGTGCCAGCAGCCAATGGGCGCAAAACACCGGGGAGCTGTTTTTT
few,-,TRBV6-6,TRBJ2-1,CAISESGDEQFF,TGTGCCATCAGTGAGTCAGGGGATGAGCAGTTCTTC
-,TRBD2,TRBV11-2,TRBJ2-6,CASSLSGLRDGANVLTF,TGTGCCAGCAGCTTATCGGGACTAAGGGATGGGGCCAACGTCCTGACTTTC
-,TRBD1,TRBV27,TRBJ2-5,CAISQGAQETQYF,TGTGCCATTTCACAGGGGGCCCAAGAGACCCAGTACTTC
-,-,TRBV5-6,TRBJ2-3,CASSYRRFSTDTQYF,TGTGCCAGCAGTTATCGGAGATTTAGCACAGATACGCAGTATTTT
-,-,TRBV5-4,TRBJ1-1,CASSFNLNTEAFF,TGTGCCAGCAGCTTCAACTTGAACACTGAAGCTTTCTTT
few,-,TRBV7-7,TRBJ2-5,CASSLNTGRETQYF,TGTGCCAGCAGCTTAAATACAGGGAGAGAGACCCAGTACTTC
-,TRBD1,TRBV6-1,TRBJ1-2,CASSAIGTGNYGYTF,TGTGCCAGCAGTGCTATCGGGACAGGGAACTATGGCTACACCTTC
-,-,TRBV5-1,TRBJ2-3,CASSLATSGRDTQYF,TGCGCCAGCAGCTTGGCCACTTCAGGGCGGGATACGCAGTATTTT
-,-,TRBV7-3,TRBJ2-3,CASSLSRSYTDTQYF,TGTGCCAGCAGCTTAAGCCGCTCCTACACAGATACGCAGTATTTT
once,-,TRBV15,TRBJ2-2,CATSAQNTGELFF,TGTGCCACCAGCGCACAGAACACCGGGGAGCTGTTTTTT
once,TRBD2,TRBV7-3,TRBJ2-1,CASSLGTSGSYEQFF,TGTGCCAGCAGCTTAGGGACTAGCGGGAGCTATGAGCAGTTCTTC
-,-,TRBV5-6,TRBJ1-4,CASSLGQVREKLFF,TGTGCCAGCAGCTTGGGACAGGTCAGGGAAAAACTGTTTTTT
-,-,TRBV19,TRBJ2-7,CASSTTHASRSSYEQYF,TGTGCCAGTAGTACCACCCACGCTTCACGGAGCTCCTACGAGCAGTACTTC
-,-,TRBV18,TRBJ2-7,CASSYVDSSYEQYF,TGTGCCAGCTCCTACGTCGACAGCTCCTACGAGCAGTACTTC
-,TRBD1,TRBV2,TRBJ1-4,CASNRGQGSEKLFF,TGTGCCAGCAACCGGGGACAGGGGAGTGAAAAACTGTTTTTT
-,TRBD1,TRBV30,TRBJ1-1,CAWKGQVNTEAFF,TGTGCCTGGAAGGGACAGGTGAACACTGAAGCTTTCTTT
few,TRBD1,TRBV6-5,TRBJ1-5,CASSYGTGVQPQHF,TGTGCCAGCAGTTACGGGACAGGGGTTCAGCCCCAGCATTTT
-,TRBD2,TRBV5-4,TRBJ2-3,CASSPEASGTDTQYF,TGTGCCAGCAGCCCCGAAGCTAGCGGAACAGATACGCAGTATTTT
-,TRBD1,TRBV7-2,TRBJ1-6,CASSLGGRGMDSPLHF,TGTGCCAGCAGCCTAGGGGGCAGGGGTATGGATTCACCCCTCCACTTT
-,TRBD1,TRBV6-1,TRBJ2-6,CASSGQGLGGANVLTF,TGTGCCAGCAGTGGACAGGGTCTTGGCGGGGCCAACGTCCTGACTTTC
-,-,TRBV18,TRBJ2-2,CASSSFTGELFF,TGTGCCAGCTCATCTTTCACCGGGGAGCTGTTTTTT
-,TRBD1,TRBV7-2,TRBJ1-2,CASRTRGLEGYTF,TGTGCCAGCAGAACCAGGGGGCTAGAGGGCTACACCTTC
-,TRBD1,TRBV30,TRBJ2-5,CAWNLQGARETQYF,TGTGCCTGGAACCTCCAGGGGGCGCGGGAGACCCAGTACTTC
-,TRBD1,TRBV6-6,TRBJ1-5,CASWTGAGTQPQHF,TGTGCCAGCTGGACAGGGGCCGGGACTCAGCCCCAGCATTTT